A selection of T cell receptor beta chains follows, all from one sample in a study of T-cell memory formation after mild COVID-19. MiXCR, applied by TCRdb to the 5' RACE reads, yields one record per CDR3 protein. Here the sample spans over 500,000 distinct CDR3 sequences, 17% being singletons. Sample: PBMCs or a T cell subset sorted from them (not recorded which). These receptors came from an adult woman who had mild COVID-19 (a few samples of this study predate the infection). Cell type and time point are not known. The CDR3 runs from the conserved cysteine through the conserved F or W. The D gene is left open where the match is weak.

V,D,CDR3
TRBV5-6,TRBD1,CASSLMDRVIGELFF
TRBV5-5,TRBD1,CASSSGQASYNEQFF
TRBV5-1,-,CASSLDREGSPLHF
TRBV13,-,CASGSRPPNTDTQYF
TRBV4-3,TRBD1,CASSQGTGANTGELFF
TRBV5-1,-,CASSLDGSRGYTF
TRBV9,TRBD2,CASSVGGIAGGLFGQFF
TRBV28,-,CASSSGTSVFRVGHEQYF
TRBV2,TRBD2,CASTYGGGRNTQYF
TRBV6-5,-,CASSYSSYTDTQYF
TRBV7-8,TRBD1,CASSLAEGQDGGEQYF
TRBV9,-,CASSSAWMGGAETQYF
TRBV5-4,TRBD2,CASRSGSANTGELFF
TRBV20-1,-,CSARDRGTVSYGNQPQHF
TRBV5-1,-,CASSPLAQETQYF
TRBV27,TRBD1,CASSDAGGREQYF
TRBV7-9,TRBD1,CASSQDRGAQPQHF
TRBV7-9,TRBD2,CASSFYPFSGRFGETQYF
TRBV6-6,TRBD1,CASSWGQSWNEQYF
TRBV7-2,-,CASSPPQDTQYF
TRBV4-2,TRBD1,CASRGQGGETQYF
TRBV20-1,-,CSARGRFYEQYF
TRBV7-3,-,CASSLYPNSYGYTF
TRBV12-3/TRBV12-4,-,CASSYRASYEQYF
TRBV20-1,TRBD1,CSASPPGQSLYEQYF
TRBV4-1,TRBD1,CASSQDSGTGAYGYTF
TRBV2,TRBD1,CASRAIEQGTSETQYF
TRBV5-1,-,CASSSGLPYEQYF
TRBV5-1,-,CASSLGFEVNEQFF
TRBV7-9,-,CASSLSTGAKEKLFF